The entry below describes one T cell receptor (beta chain). Its antigen is unidentified. The CDR3 runs 14 residues. V gave up 4 bases and J gave up 0 bases, with 6 bases separating them. Germline assignment: CDR1 LNHDA and CDR2 SQIVND (reference sequence). 60 Vbeta and 13 Jbeta primers were used in PCR. Profiling relied on immunoSEQ multiplex PCR, and the TCRdb table lists in-frame clones only, not all of them. The sample carries under 110,000 clones, 76% recorded once. The data stem from a study of cytomegalovirus exposure and HLA in healthy donors. Study-level points and caveats: Across donors, most TCRs were seen rarely, yet some public ones were widespread. Later, an analysis found that common viral pathogens appeared to be linked with several of the most significant clusters.

The gene calls are TRBV19 and TRBJ2-2; no definite D call. Sample: PBMCs. The source of this sequence is a man aged 40-49 years in good health and CMV-seronegative. DNA for the CDR3: TGTGCCAGTAGTACAACTTCGAACACCGGGGAGCTGTTTTTT. Amino acid sequence: CASSTTSNTGELFF.